This TCR beta chain was recovered during a study of identical twins. This clonotype was counted only a few times. Trimming stripped 1 base from V and 2 bases from J, with 12 bases between. The CDR3 is 16 residues long. CDR1 is PRHDT and CDR2 is FYEKMQ in the germline V gene (reference sequence). Unique molecular identifiers were in the cDNA, with template-switch universal primer binding. TCRdb itself ran the 5' RACE reads through MiXCR, one entry per CDR3 protein. The sample has approximately 300,000 distinct CDR3 sequences, just under 9.5% seen once. These data also formed part of another study, on yellow fever vaccine responses in identical twins.

J is TRBJ2-1 and V is TRBV13; D may be TRBD1 (6 bases). The sequencing sample was made of CD8+ T cells sorted from blood. The sequence was obtained from a woman aged 18-29 years in good health. CDR3 DNA: TGTGCCAGCAGCTTAGTGTCAGGGGCGGCCTACAATGAGCAGTTCTTC. Its translation: CASSLVSGAAYNEQFF.